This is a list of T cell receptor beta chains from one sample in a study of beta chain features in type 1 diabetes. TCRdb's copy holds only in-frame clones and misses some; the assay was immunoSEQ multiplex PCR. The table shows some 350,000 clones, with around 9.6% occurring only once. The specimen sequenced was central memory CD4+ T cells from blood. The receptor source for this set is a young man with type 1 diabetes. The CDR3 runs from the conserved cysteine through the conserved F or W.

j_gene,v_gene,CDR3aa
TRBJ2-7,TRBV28,CASRVRTGGAGQYF
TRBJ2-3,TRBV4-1,CASSQVGQGSTDTQYF
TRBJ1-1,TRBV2,CASSEEGAGTEAFF
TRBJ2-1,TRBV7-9,CASSSRGYEQFF
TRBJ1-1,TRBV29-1,CSPPEENTEAFF
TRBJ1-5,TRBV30,CAGGRGANQPQHF
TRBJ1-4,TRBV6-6,CAIRGGSATNEKLFF
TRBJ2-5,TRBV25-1,CASRRQGMETQYF
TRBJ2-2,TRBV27,CASSYQVNTGELFF
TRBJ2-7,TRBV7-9,CASSLGTGRGTARSYEQYF
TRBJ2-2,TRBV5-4,CASSDQTGIKMNTGELFF
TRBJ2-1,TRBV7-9,CASSLGGGYNEQFF
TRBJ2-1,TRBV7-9,CASSMGGIGNEQFF
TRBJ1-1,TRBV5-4,CASSLGAGTANTEAFF
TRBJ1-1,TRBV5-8,CASSFRIEAFF
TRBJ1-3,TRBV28,CASSPRGSSGNTIYF
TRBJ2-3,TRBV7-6,CASSLFGYTQYF
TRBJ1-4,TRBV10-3,CAISESAAREEKLFF
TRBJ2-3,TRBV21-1,CASSKVPGVGTQYF
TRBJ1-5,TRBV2,CASRRTGEGQPQHF
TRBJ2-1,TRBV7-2,CASSLDRAGNEQFF
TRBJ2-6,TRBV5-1,CASSLYGANVLTF
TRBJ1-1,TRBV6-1,CATRGQLNTEAFF
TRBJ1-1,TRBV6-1,CASRGQPTGAEAFF
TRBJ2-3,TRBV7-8,CASSLRTGATDTQYF
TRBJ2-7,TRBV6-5,CASRSSASSYEQYF
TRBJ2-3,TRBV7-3,CASSPYTDTQYF
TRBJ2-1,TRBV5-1,CASSIRQGASRGSGNEQFF
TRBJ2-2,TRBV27,CASSAAGEILGELFF
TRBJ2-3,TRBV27,CASSLLGDTQYF
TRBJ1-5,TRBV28,CASSFGQASVQPQHF
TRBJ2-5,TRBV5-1,CASSLKGDFGEAQYF
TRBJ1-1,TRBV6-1,CASSETEAFF
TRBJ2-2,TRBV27,CASIDSGKGTGELFF
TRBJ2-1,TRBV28,CASSTGTSGKNYNEQFF
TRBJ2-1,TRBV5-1,CASSWTSGKWNEQFF
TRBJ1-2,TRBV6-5,CASSPSNTRYGYTF
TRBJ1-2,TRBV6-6,CASSYSTDRVSYGYTF
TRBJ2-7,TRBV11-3,CASSPRAGGSYEQYF
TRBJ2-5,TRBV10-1,CASRASGQETQYF
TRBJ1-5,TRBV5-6,CASSLKGTVGGPQHF
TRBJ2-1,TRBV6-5,CASSSRLAYEQFF
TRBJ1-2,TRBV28,CASSPGQGNGYTF
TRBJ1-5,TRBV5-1,CASSFTGGNQPQHF
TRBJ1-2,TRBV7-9,CASSFDRTGLYGYTF
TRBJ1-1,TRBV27,CASSLNRGDTEAFF
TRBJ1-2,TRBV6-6,CASSQGGRNYGYTF
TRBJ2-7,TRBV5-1,CASSRTGAYEQYF
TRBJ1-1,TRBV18,CASSANQNTEAFF
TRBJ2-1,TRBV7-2,CASSLAPNEQFF
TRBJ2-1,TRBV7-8,CASSPGQGAVDEQFF
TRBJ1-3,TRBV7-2,CASSFGTVSGNTIYF